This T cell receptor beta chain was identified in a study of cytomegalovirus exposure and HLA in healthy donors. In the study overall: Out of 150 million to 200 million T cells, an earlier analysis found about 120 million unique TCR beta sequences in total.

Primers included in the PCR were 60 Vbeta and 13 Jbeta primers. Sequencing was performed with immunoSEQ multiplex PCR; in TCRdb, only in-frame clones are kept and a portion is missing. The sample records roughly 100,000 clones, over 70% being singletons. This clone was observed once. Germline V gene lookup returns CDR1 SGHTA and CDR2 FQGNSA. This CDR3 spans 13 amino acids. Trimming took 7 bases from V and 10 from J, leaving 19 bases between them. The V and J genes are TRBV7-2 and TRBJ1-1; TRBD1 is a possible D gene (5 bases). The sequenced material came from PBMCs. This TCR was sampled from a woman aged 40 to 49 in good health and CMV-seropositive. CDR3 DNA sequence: TGTGCCAGCACCCCGATAAGGAGGGGCTTAGCTTTCTTT. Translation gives CASTPIRRGLAFF.